The source of this T cell receptor beta chain is a study of blood T cell repertoires in COVID-19. Study details: There were acute and convalescent COVID-19 samples, and they came from the United States, Italy and Spain.

CDR1 and CDR2 from the germline V gene are KGHSH and LQKENI. This CDR3 spans 17 amino acids. The germline V and J ends were trimmed by 1 base and 0 bases, with 15 bases remaining between them. Original handling: Amplification of reference gene primers provided the estimated nucleated cell counts. This table comes from immunoSEQ multiplex PCR, and its TCRdb copy is limited to in-frame clones, with some not included. The V and J calls and clone size are taken from that table; D and trimming were inferred from the DNA. In the table there are 350,000 to 450,000 clones, 70% to 90% of which are singletons.

The TCR comes from a human donor in a cohort sampled during active COVID-19. This chain joins TRBV18 and TRBJ1-1; D call uncertain. The specimen sequenced was peripheral blood. This CDR3 reads CASSPLQRPGLNTEAFF. The CDR3 DNA reads as TGTGCCAGCTCACCACTGCAGCGGCCAGGTTTGAACACTGAAGCTTTCTTT.